This T cell receptor (beta chain) emerged from a study of blood T cell repertoires in COVID-19. Across the whole study: From the United States, Italy and Spain came samples of acute and convalescent COVID-19. From T cells, B-cell-depleted T cells, or PBMCs came the material, which was cDNA or gDNA.

Seattle patient enrollment occurred during active infection, with longitudinal follow-up thereafter. The data were produced by immunoSEQ multiplex PCR, yet TCRdb's version contains in-frame clones alone and is incomplete. Of 140,000 to 150,000 clones detected, 88% appear once; the ten largest clones hold about 2.5%. The CDR3 has 13 amino acids. V was trimmed by 5 bases and J by 1 base, leaving 8 bases between them. The sequence was collected from a human donor with COVID-19, enrolled during active disease. The donor label of this sample is uncertain. The genes are TRBV12-3 or TRBV12-4 and TRBJ1-2; unclear D gene. Material: peripheral blood. As DNA, the CDR3 is TGTGCCAGCAGTGTGGCAGTTAACTATGGCTACACCTTC. Protein sequence: CASSVAVNYGYTF.